Sequencing of this T cell receptor (beta chain) was carried out in a study of T cells in Graves' hyperthyroidism and ophthalmopathy. The study, taken as a whole, reports: Most expanded thyroid clonotypes above 0.001 also appeared in blood.

Worth noting for this clonotype: Its specificity is not known.

Germline values: CDR1 SGHVS, CDR2 FNYEAQ. This CDR3 has 13 amino acids. V was trimmed by 5 bases and J by 4 bases, leaving 10 bases between them. The source material, RNA transcripts, was used to amplify TCR beta CDR3 regions. HTBI primers were used for first-round RT-PCR of the TCR CDR3. TCRdb analysed the multiplex PCR reads with MiXCR anew, one entry per CDR3 protein. The data show over 700,000 distinct CDR3 sequences, more than 30% seen once. V gene TRBV7-6 combines with J gene TRBJ2-3, with D tentatively TRBD1 or TRBD2 (5 bases each). Material for sequencing was blood. This sequence originates from a man aged 18 to 29 with Graves' hyperthyroidism. The CDR3 loop is CASSHEGSDTQYF. The CDR3 DNA reads TGTGCCAGCAGCCACGAGGGGTCAGATACGCAGTATTTT. Using reference TRBV7-6 and TRBJ2-3 for the parts outside the CDR3, the full variable domain is GAGVSQSPRYKVTKRGQDVALRCDPISGHVSLYWYRQALGQGPEFLTYFNYEAQQDKSGLPNDRFSAERPEGSISTLTIQRTEQRDSAMYRCASSHEGSDTQYFGPGTRLTVL.